The 20 T cell receptor beta chains presented below share a single source sample, sequenced in a study of T cell responses to AZD1222 COVID-19 vaccine. Method: immunoSEQ multiplex PCR; TCRdb's copy keeps in-frame clones and lacks some. The table records about 120,000 clones, just over 90% of them present only once. This sample comprised peripheral blood, obtained on day 0 of AZD1222 vaccination. Receptor source: an adult in good health.

The chain joins TRBV28 to TRBJ2-1; 7 nucleotides line up with TRBD2. Germline trimming cut 4 bases from V and 8 bases from J; bases unmatched to any gene: 11. The length of the CDR3 is 15 residues. The V gene's germline CDR1 is MDHEN and CDR2 SYDVKM. CDR3 DNA sequence: TGTGCCAGCAGTTCCTGGGCGGGGGTGAGGCATGAGCAGTTCTTC. Protein product: CASSSWAGVRHEQFF.

The J gene is TRBJ1-1, the V gene TRBV7-9, with no clear D. The CDR3 loop spans 15 amino acids. Per the germline V gene, CDR1 is SEHNR and CDR2 is FQNEAQ (reference sequence). V was shortened by 1 base and J by 5 bases, with 14 bases between the two germline ends. The CDR3 DNA reads as TGTGCCAGCAGCTTAGAGTTAGGCAGTGGGACTGAAGCTTTCTTT. Amino acids: CASSLELGSGTEAFF.

V is TRBV10-3 and J is TRBJ2-3, with D maybe TRBD1 (5 bases). This CDR3 comprises 14 residues. The V gene lost 3 bases and the J gene lost 3 bases, with 10 bases spanning the gap. Germline CDR1 ENHRY, CDR2 SYGVKD. The CDR3, as DNA: TGTGCCATCAGTGATCAGGGTAGTACAGATACGCAGTATTTT. This gives the protein CAISDQGSTDTQYF.

The chain combines TRBV4-3 with TRBJ1-4; TRBD1 matches at 9 bases. The CDR3 totals 15 residues. J lost 9 bases, V lost 0 bases, and 5 bases had no gene match. Germline CDR1 reads LGHNA; CDR2 reads YSLEER. This chain's CDR3 is CASSQDRDRDKKLFF. Here the CDR3 DNA reads TGCGCCAGCAGCCAAGACCGGGACAGGGATAAAAAACTGTTTTTT.

The chain employs TRBV13 and TRBJ2-2; D gene uncertain. Germline V lookup: CDR1 PRHDT, CDR2 FYEKMQ (reference sequence). The length of the CDR3 is 13 residues. V was cut by 2 bases and J by 6 bases, with 7 bases left in between. CDR3 region: CASSLRTSGELFF. In DNA, the CDR3 is TGTGCCAGCAGCTTAAGGACGTCCGGGGAGCTGTTTTTT.

The chain couples TRBV7-8 to TRBJ1-1; no clear D gene. V lost 5 bases, J lost 2 bases, and 9 bases lay in between. The CDR3 covers 13 residues. Germline assignment: CDR1 SGHVS and CDR2 FQNEAQ. The CDR3 sequence is CASSPHLNTEAFF. The CDR3 nucleotides read TGTGCCAGCAGCCCTCATCTTAACACTGAAGCTTTCTTT.

This clone was recorded once. The rearrangement uses TRBV11-3 and TRBJ2-4; possible D gene TRBD1, 6 bases. The germline V gene has CDR1 SGHNT and CDR2 YENEEA. There are 16 residues in the CDR3. The germline V and J ends were trimmed by 5 bases and 0 bases, with 14 bases remaining between them. The CDR3 DNA sequence: TGTGCCAGCAGCCAGGGGCAGGGCCTAGCCAAAAACATTCAGTACTTC. Protein product: CASSQGQGLAKNIQYF.

This chain connects TRBV10-3 to TRBJ1-1; D gene ambiguous. Trimming shortened V by 1 base and J by 4 bases, and 4 bases separated the two germline ends. This CDR3 contains 12 residues. In germline, CDR1 is ENHRY, CDR2 SYGVKD. The CDR3 nucleotides are TGTGCCATCAGTGAGTTCGGCACTGAAGCTTTCTTT. The encoded protein is CAISEFGTEAFF.

The chain links TRBV28 to TRBJ2-7, with 10 bases identical to TRBD1. V was clipped by 5 bases and J by 0 bases; unmatched bases: 10. Germline V gene lookup returns CDR1 MDHEN and CDR2 SYDVKM. The CDR3 is 17 amino acids. Here the CDR3 DNA reads TGTGCCAGCAGTCCGGCGGGACAGGGGTTAACCTCCTACGAGCAGTACTTC. Protein product: CASSPAGQGLTSYEQYF.

There are a few counts of this clone. This rearrangement joins TRBV19 to TRBJ1-5; the D is unclear. The CDR3 runs 15 residues. Germline V gene lookup returns CDR1 LNHDA and CDR2 SQIVND (reference sequence). The germline V and J ends were trimmed by 7 bases and 0 bases, with 13 bases remaining between them. The CDR3 region is CASTTMGNSNQPQHF. CDR3 DNA: TGTGCCAGTACCACCATGGGGAATAGCAATCAGCCCCAGCATTTT.

The J gene is TRBJ1-4, the V gene TRBV12-5, with D unclear. The V and J ends lost 2 bases and 8 bases respectively, with 3 bases between them. The CDR3 totals 11 residues. CDR1 LGHNT and CDR2 FRNRAP come from the germline V gene. The CDR3 region is CASGLQEKLFF. The CDR3 nucleotides are TGTGCTAGTGGTTTGCAGGAAAAACTGTTTTTT.

V and J are TRBV6-2 or TRBV6-3 and TRBJ1-5; D unclear. V was cut by 2 bases and J by 3 bases, with 8 bases left in between. CDR1 is MNHEY, CDR2 SVGEGT, per germline. CDR3 size: 14 residues. CDR3 sequence: CASSYGGYNQPQHF. The CDR3 nucleotides read TGTGCCAGCAGTTACGGAGGATACAATCAGCCCCAGCATTTT.

V and J are TRBV7-9 and TRBJ1-1; D is unresolved. The germline gives CDR1 SEHNR, CDR2 FQNEAQ (reference sequence). V was cut by 1 base and J by 7 bases, with 10 bases left in between. The CDR3 length is 13 residues. CDR3 DNA: TGTGCCAGCAGCTTAGGGCAGACTGTTGAAGCTTTCTTT. Amino acid sequence: CASSLGQTVEAFF.

The chain couples TRBV10-2 to TRBJ2-2; D is perhaps TRBD2 (6 bases). The length of the CDR3 is 13 residues. Germline V gene lookup returns CDR1 WSHSY and CDR2 SAAADI. V was trimmed by 6 bases and J by 9 bases, leaving 14 bases between them. The chain's CDR3 is CASRNLANRELFF. The DNA for the CDR3 is TGCGCCAGCAGAAACCTAGCGAATCGGGAGCTGTTTTTT.

The CDR3 DNA reads TGCAGCGTTGCAAATACTGTGGCCTACGAGCAGTACTTC. Translation: CSVANTVAYEQYF. The genes are TRBV29-1 and TRBJ2-7, with D uncertain. The germline CDR1 and CDR2 sequences are SQVTM and ANQGSEA. V dropped 4 bases and J dropped 2 bases, with 12 bases sitting between them. The CDR3 runs 13 residues.

There are a few counts of this clone. The gene calls are TRBV13 and TRBJ1-1; TRBD1 might be the D (5 bases). V was clipped by 5 bases and J by 1 base, with 11 bases between them. Germline lookup yields CDR1 PRHDT and CDR2 FYEKMQ (reference sequence). This CDR3 region has 14 residues. CDR3 sequence reads: CASSRGRPNTEAFF. DNA for the CDR3: TGTGCCAGCAGCCGGGGACGGCCGAACACTGAAGCTTTCTTT.

The chain carries TRBV6-8 and TRBJ1-4; 8 bases map to TRBD1. The CDR3 consists of 17 residues. J gave up 1 base and V 6 bases, and 10 bases lay outside the gene matches. Germline V lookup: CDR1 MNHGY, CDR2 SAAAGT. CDR3 protein: CASRKGRGLGTNEKLFF. DNA for the CDR3: TGTGCCAGCAGGAAGGGCAGGGGGCTAGGAACTAATGAAAAACTGTTTTTT.

The CDR3 spells CASSSSSYEQYF. The CDR3 DNA reads TGTGCCAGCAGCTCTAGCTCCTACGAGCAGTACTTC. The chain combines TRBV7-2 with TRBJ2-7; D remains unclear. Germline CDR1 reads SGHTA; CDR2 reads FQGNSA. V was shortened by 4 bases and J by 0 bases, with 4 bases between the two germline ends. CDR3 length: 12 residues. The full variable domain, rest sourced from reference TRBV7-2 and TRBJ2-7, is GAGVSQSPSNKVTEKGKDVELRCDPISGHTALYWYRQSLGQGLEFLIYFQGNSAPDKSGLPSDRFSAERTGGSVSTLTIQRTQQEDSAVYLCASSSSSYEQYFGPGTRLTVT.

CDR3 in amino acids: CASSVAQRGSTGELFF. In DNA, the CDR3 is TGTGCCAGCAGCGTAGCGCAACGGGGGAGCACCGGGGAGCTGTTTTTT. The chain uses TRBV9 and TRBJ2-2; perhaps TRBD2 as D (6 bases). V lost 0 bases to trimming and J lost 4 bases, with 13 bases between them. The CDR3 is 16 amino acids. From germline, CDR1 is SGDLS and CDR2 YYNGEE.

The chain has TRBV4-1 and TRBJ1-2, with 7 nucleotides matching TRBD1. The length of the CDR3 is 16 residues. Germline V CDR1 and CDR2: MGHRA, YSYEKL. Trimming cost V 3 bases and J 2 bases; bases outside gene matches: 9. In nucleotides, the CDR3 is TGCGCCAGCAGCCACATGACAGGGTGGGGGAACTATGGCTACACCTTC. Translation: CASSHMTGWGNYGYTF.